These 12 T cell receptor beta chains were sequenced from one sample in a study of T cell repertoires in cytomegalovirus infection. TCRdb re-derived calls from the reads in MiXCR, one entry per CDR3 protein. Of approximately 140,000 distinct CDR3 sequences detected, approximately 9.2% appear once; the ten largest clones hold about 9.4%. Source material: PBMCs. These receptor sequences come from a human donor in good health (CMV status not recorded). Some clones in this sample may be carry-over from other donors' samples.

This clonotype has ten or more counts. The chain is built from TRBV2 and TRBJ1-2; D is unresolved. Trimming stripped 4 bases from V and 0 bases from J, with 12 bases between. This CDR3 has 15 amino acids. In germline, CDR1 is SNHLY, CDR2 FYNNEI. This CDR3 reads CASSGQTAPNYGYTF. The DNA for the CDR3 is TGTGCCAGCAGTGGCCAGACCGCCCCTAACTATGGCTACACCTTC.

In its sample, this clonotype was seen many times. The chain joins TRBV7-2 to TRBJ1-1, with D unclear. The CDR3 sequence is 14 residues long. The V end was cut by 5 bases, the J end by 0 bases, with 10 bases between. From germline, CDR1 is SGHTA and CDR2 FQGNSA. The DNA of the CDR3 is TGTGCCAGCAGCCCTCGACGGTTGAACACTGAAGCTTTCTTT. Encoded protein: CASSPRRLNTEAFF.

This clonotype appeared many times. This CDR3 is CASCPGANTEAFF. Written as DNA, the CDR3 is TGTGCCAGCTGCCCAGGGGCGAACACTGAAGCTTTCTTT. The chain recombines TRBV19 with TRBJ1-1; TRBD1 is a possible D gene (6 bases). The CDR3 runs 13 residues. Germline-derived CDR1 and CDR2 are LNHDA and SQIVND (reference sequence). V lost 9 bases and J 1 base, leaving 12 bases between the germline ends.

At least ten counts were recorded for this clonotype. V and J are TRBV5-1 and TRBJ1-1; 8 bases fit TRBD1. The CDR3 contains 14 residues. Germline values: CDR1 SGHRS, CDR2 YFSETQ. Trimming removed 4 bases from V and 1 base from J; junction bases left unmatched: 3. The CDR3 here is CASSQGAANTEAFF. The CDR3 nucleotides read TGCGCCAGCAGCCAGGGGGCGGCGAACACTGAAGCTTTCTTT.

This clonotype has ten or more counts. CDR3 loop: CASSPPGLGNYNEQFF. The DNA of the CDR3 is TGTGCCAGCAGTCCCCCCGGACTAGGGAATTACAATGAGCAGTTCTTC. The rearrangement joins TRBV27 to TRBJ2-1, with 7 bases lining up with TRBD2. The length of the CDR3 is 16 residues. Per germline, CDR1 MNHEY and CDR2 SMNVEV (reference sequence). J gave up 4 bases and V 5 bases, and 11 bases lay outside the gene matches.

This clonotype was found many times. V gene TRBV4-2 combines with J gene TRBJ1-5, with D perhaps TRBD1 (5 bases). The CDR3 is made up of 16 amino acids. V shed 1 base and J shed 7 bases, with 17 bases lying between them. Germline lookup yields CDR1 LGHNA and CDR2 YNFKEQ. CDR3 sequence: CASSQVSQGAWQPQHF. The CDR3 DNA is TGTGCCAGCAGCCAAGTGTCGCAGGGCGCTTGGCAGCCCCAGCATTTT.

Concerning this clonotype itself: A much larger clone is a single base away; this may be a read error. V is TRBV7-2 and J is TRBJ1-5; the D is unclear. Germline values: CDR1 SGHTA, CDR2 FQGNSA. This CDR3 region has 15 residues. CDR3 DNA sequence: TGTGCCAACAGCTTAACACATTATAGCAATCAGCCCCAGCATTTT. As protein: CANSLTHYSNQPQHF. Using reference TRBV7-2 and TRBJ1-5 for the parts outside the CDR3, the full variable domain is GAGVSQSPSNKVTEKGKDVELRCDPISGHTALYWYRQSLGQGLEFLIYFQGNSAPDKSGLPSDRFSAERTGGSVSTLTIQRTQQEDSAVYLCANSLTHYSNQPQHFGDGTRLSIL.

In its sample, this clonotype was seen many times. The chain uses TRBV6-5 and TRBJ2-7; 9 bases map to TRBD2. Per germline, CDR1 MNHEY and CDR2 SVGAGI. The CDR3 has 14 residues. The V segment lost 0 bases and the J segment 7 bases; nucleotides outside the gene matches: 4. The CDR3 DNA is TGTGCCAGCAGTTACTCTATGCGGGGGGGTGAGCAGTACTTC. This translates into CASSYSMRGGEQYF.

This clonotype showed up many times. The V and J genes are TRBV5-4 and TRBJ2-7; D gene unclear. The V end was cut by 2 bases, the J end by 0 bases, with 9 bases between. This CDR3 comprises 14 residues. Germline values: CDR1 SGHNT, CDR2 YYREEE (reference sequence). In DNA, the CDR3 is TGTGCCAGCAGCTTCGAACTGAGCTCCTACGAGCAGTACTTC. Translated: CASSFELSSYEQYF.

In this sample, this clonotype turned up many times. This rearrangement joins TRBV20-1 to TRBJ2-1, with a possible D match to TRBD2 (6 bases). The CDR3 runs to 15 residues. V lost 7 bases and J 5 bases, leaving 21 bases between the germline ends. CDR1 and CDR2 from the germline V gene are DFQATT and SNEGSKA (reference sequence). CDR3 sequence reads: CSGSTGTSVHNEQFF. CDR3 coding DNA: TGCAGTGGTAGTACCGGGACTTCGGTCCACAATGAGCAGTTCTTC.

This clonotype showed up just once. A clone one base away is much larger, so this may be a read error. The chain couples TRBV6-6 to TRBJ2-7; no clear D gene. Deletions cut 2 bases from V and 8 bases from J, with 7 bases between. CDR3 length: 11 amino acids. CDR1 is MNHNY, CDR2 SVGAGI, per germline (reference sequence). CDR3 sequence (DNA): TGTGCCAGCAGTTACGGGGTCAAGCAGTACTTC. Its protein product is CASSYGVKQYF.

This chain connects TRBV2 to TRBJ2-1; D may be TRBD1 (6 bases). Germline V gene lookup returns CDR1 SNHLY and CDR2 FYNNEI. CDR3 size: 14 residues. V dropped 6 bases and J dropped 4 bases, with 13 bases sitting between them. CDR3 coding DNA: TGTGCCAGCAGAGGACAGACAACTTACAATGAGCAGTTCTTC. Translation: CASRGQTTYNEQFF.